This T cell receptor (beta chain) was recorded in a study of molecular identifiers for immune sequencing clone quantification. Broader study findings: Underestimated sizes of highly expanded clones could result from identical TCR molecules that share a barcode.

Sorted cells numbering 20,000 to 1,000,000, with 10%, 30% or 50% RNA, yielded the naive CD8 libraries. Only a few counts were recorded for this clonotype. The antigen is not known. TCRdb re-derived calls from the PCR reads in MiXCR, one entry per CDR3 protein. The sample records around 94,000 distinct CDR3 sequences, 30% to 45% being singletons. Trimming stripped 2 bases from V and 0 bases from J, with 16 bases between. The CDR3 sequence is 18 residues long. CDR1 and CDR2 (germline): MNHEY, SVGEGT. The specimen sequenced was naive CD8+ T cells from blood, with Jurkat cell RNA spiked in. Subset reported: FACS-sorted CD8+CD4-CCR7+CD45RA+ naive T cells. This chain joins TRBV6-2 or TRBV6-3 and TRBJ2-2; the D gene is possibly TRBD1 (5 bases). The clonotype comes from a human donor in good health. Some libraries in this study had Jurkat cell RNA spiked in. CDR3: CASSYEKDKPSNTGELFF. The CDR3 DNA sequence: TGTGCCAGCAGTTACGAAAAGGACAAGCCATCGAACACCGGGGAGCTGTTTTTT.